A single sample gave rise to the 21 T cell receptor beta chains below, sequenced in a study of cytomegalovirus exposure and HLA in healthy donors (dated by TCRdb to about 2017). Libraries were constructed by the immunoSEQ multiplex PCR assay. For the multiplex PCR, a mixture combining 60 forward primers for TCR Vbeta segments and 13 reverse primers for TCR Jbeta segments was used. TCRdb's version of the immuneACCESS table is confined to in-frame rearrangements and falls short of the full clone set. An unresolved V gene accounts for under half of the shortfall where checked; the remainder is of unknown origin. This sample has about 110,000 clones in its table, and around 87% of those were observed once. In total, the top ten clones hold around 2% of the sample. Sample: PBMCs. Receptor source: a man between 35 and 55 years old in good health and CMV-seronegative.

The chain's CDR3 is CASSATDYGYTF. The DNA for the CDR3 is TGCGCCAGCAGCGCGACAGACTATGGCTACACCTTC. V gene TRBV5-1 combines with J gene TRBJ1-2; TRBD1 might be the D (5 bases). The CDR3 runs 12 residues. CDR1 is SGHRS and CDR2 is YFSETQ in the germline V gene. V was trimmed by 4 bases and J by 3 bases, leaving 7 bases between them.

V is TRBV27 and J is TRBJ2-7; 7 nucleotides align to TRBD2. V shed 6 bases and J 3 bases; nucleotides not matched to a gene: 17. The CDR3 runs to 17 residues. The germline CDR1 and CDR2 sequences are MNHEY and SMNVEV (reference sequence). In nucleotides, the CDR3 is TGTGCCAGCAGGGTCCGGGCATCAAGGGAGGGGAACTACGAGCAGTACTTC. It yields the protein CASRVRASREGNYEQYF.

This clone showed up just once. The chain combines TRBV6-5 with TRBJ1-2; TRBD1 aligns across 8 bases. Germline V gene data show CDR1 as MNHEY and CDR2 as SVGAGI. The CDR3 length is 15 residues. J was trimmed by 4 bases and V by 5 bases; bases with no gene match: 9. The chain's CDR3 is CASSPGQGEGYGYTF. DNA of the CDR3: TGTGCCAGCAGTCCAGGACAGGGTGAGGGCTATGGCTACACCTTC.

The gene calls are TRBV6-4 and TRBJ1-1; D gene uncertain. Trimming cost V 2 bases and J 0 bases, with 7 bases left between them. The length of the CDR3 is 14 residues. The V gene's germline CDR1 is MRHNA and CDR2 SNTAGT. CDR3 sequence: CASSDNMMNTEAFF. CDR3 DNA sequence: TGTGCCAGCAGTGACAACATGATGAACACTGAAGCTTTCTTT.

J is TRBJ2-3 and V is TRBV19, with D possibly being TRBD1 (5 bases). The V end lost 6 bases, the J end lost 0 bases, and 13 bases lay between the germline ends. CDR1 is LNHDA, CDR2 SQIVND, per germline (reference sequence). The CDR3 is 15 amino acids. CDR3 in amino acids: CASRPDISSTDTQYF. The CDR3 DNA sequence: TGTGCCAGTAGACCGGACATTTCTAGCACAGATACGCAGTATTTT. Full variable domain (rest looked up from reference TRBV19 and TRBJ2-3): DGGITQSPKYLFRKEGQNVTLSCEQNLNHDAMYWYRQDPGQGLRLIYYSQIVNDFQKGDIAEGYSVSREKKESFPLTVTSAQKNPTAFYLCASRPDISSTDTQYFGPGTRLTVL.

The chain combines TRBV9 with TRBJ1-6; perhaps TRBD1 as D (5 bases). Germline V gene data show CDR1 as SGDLS and CDR2 as YYNGEE. The germline V and J ends were trimmed by 0 bases and 3 bases, with 7 bases remaining between them. The CDR3 contains 15 residues. As DNA, the CDR3 is TGTGCCAGCAGCGTAGGTCAGGGCTATAATTCACCCCTCCACTTT. As protein: CASSVGQGYNSPLHF. The entire variable domain, with the rest obtained from reference TRBV9 and TRBJ1-6, is as follows: DSGVTQTPKHLITATGQRVTLRCSPRSGDLSVYWYQQSLDQGLQFLIQYYNGEERAKGNILERFSAQQFPDLHSELNLSSLELGDSALYFCASSVGQGYNSPLHFGNGTRLTVT.

This clone was observed once. The J gene is TRBJ1-1, the V gene TRBV20-1, with TRBD1 as a possible D gene (5 bases). With 3 bases removed from V and 6 bases from J, the gap between germline ends came to 8 bases. The CDR3 is 11 residues long. CDR1 is DFQATT and CDR2 is SNEGSKA in the germline V gene (reference sequence). The CDR3 region is CSASQGAEAFF. The CDR3 DNA is TGCAGTGCTAGTCAGGGTGCTGAAGCTTTCTTT.

The CDR3 DNA follows: TGTGCCAGCAGTCCGAACAGGGTACAGCCCCAGCATTTT. This gives the protein CASSPNRVQPQHF. This chain uses TRBV27 with TRBJ1-5; D is possibly TRBD1 (6 bases). This CDR3 is 13 amino acids long. V was clipped by 5 bases and J by 7 bases, with 12 bases between them. Looked up from germline, CDR1 is MNHEY and CDR2 is SMNVEV (reference sequence).

The J gene is TRBJ2-3, the V gene TRBV7-6; D uncertain. CDR1 is SGHVS and CDR2 is FNYEAQ in the germline V gene. V lost 1 base and J 1 base, leaving 6 bases between the germline ends. The CDR3 contains 14 residues. CDR3 region: CASSLDYGTDTQYF. CDR3 DNA sequence: TGTGCCAGCAGCTTAGACTACGGCACAGATACGCAGTATTTT.

The rearrangement uses TRBV19 and TRBJ1-6, with unresolved D. The CDR3 spans 14 residues. Germline V gives CDR1 LNHDA, CDR2 SQIVND (reference sequence). V lost 2 bases and J lost 9, with 11 bases in between. The CDR3: CASSIIGGVSPLHF. The CDR3 DNA reads as TGTGCCAGTAGTATAATAGGCGGGGTTTCACCCCTCCACTTT.

This clone was picked up one time. The CDR3 loop is CASSVDRGETQYF. The CDR3 coding sequence is TGTGCCAGTAGTGTCGACAGGGGAGAGACCCAGTACTTC. This chain connects TRBV19 to TRBJ2-5; 8 positions match TRBD1. V was pared by 5 bases and J by 4 bases, with 3 bases of the junction left unmatched. Germline V gene data show CDR1 as LNHDA and CDR2 as SQIVND (reference sequence). The CDR3 has 13 residues. Using reference TRBV19 and TRBJ2-5 for the parts outside the CDR3, the full variable domain is DGGITQSPKYLFRKEGQNVTLSCEQNLNHDAMYWYRQDPGQGLRLIYYSQIVNDFQKGDIAEGYSVSREKKESFPLTVTSAQKNPTAFYLCASSVDRGETQYFGPGTRLLVL.

The chain employs TRBV5-1 and TRBJ2-7; D may be TRBD2 (7 bases). CDR1 and CDR2 from the germline V gene are SGHRS and YFSETQ. Trimming left V 4 bases short and J 5 bases short, with 22 bases between. CDR3 length: 16 residues. In DNA form, the CDR3 reads TGCGCCAGCAGCGCCCGCGAGGGGGGGCGCCTCGACGAGCAGTACTTC. Translation: CASSAREGGRLDEQYF.

J is TRBJ2-3 and V is TRBV11-3; 7 bases are a match to TRBD2. The CDR3 totals 14 residues. Trimming cost V 3 bases and J 0 bases; bases outside gene matches: 0. The V gene's germline CDR1 is SGHNT and CDR2 YENEEA. The CDR3 DNA reads as TGTGCCAGCAGCTTGCGGGAGAGCACAGATACGCAGTATTTT. This codes for CASSLRESTDTQYF.

The rearrangement uses TRBV18 and TRBJ2-1; D is perhaps TRBD1 (5 bases). CDR1 and CDR2 (germline): KGHSH, LQKENI. V lost 3 bases and J lost 2, with 11 bases in between. CDR3 length: 15 residues. CDR3 protein: CASSPQGGTYNEQFF. CDR3 coding DNA: TGTGCCAGCTCACCGCAGGGTGGAACCTACAATGAGCAGTTCTTC.

J is TRBJ1-6 and V is TRBV28, with D possibly being TRBD1 (5 bases). This CDR3 has 17 residues. The V end was cut by 2 bases, the J end by 9 bases, with 20 bases between. Germline CDR1 and CDR2: MDHEN and SYDVKM. DNA of the CDR3: TGTGCCAGCAGTTTACCCACACCGGGACTGGTTCCTTCACCCCTCCACTTT. Protein sequence: CASSLPTPGLVPSPLHF.

The chain uses TRBV7-6 and TRBJ2-1; 10 nucleotides match TRBD2. The ends lost 2 bases at V and 2 bases at J; junction bases unmatched: 3. The CDR3 spans 16 residues. The germline gives CDR1 SGHVS, CDR2 FNYEAQ. The chain's CDR3 is CASSLRLAGAYNEQFF. The CDR3 region has the DNA TGTGCCAGCAGCTTAAGACTAGCGGGCGCCTACAATGAGCAGTTCTTC.

The genes are TRBV19 and TRBJ1-5, with TRBD1 matching over 7 bases. With 9 bases clipped from V and 7 bases from J, the junction kept 6 bases outside the gene matches. This CDR3 region has 12 residues. Germline values: CDR1 LNHDA, CDR2 SQIVND (reference sequence). CDR3 coding DNA: TGTGCCAGGGGACAGAATTACCAGCCCCAGCATTTT. This codes for CARGQNYQPQHF.

This sequence joins TRBV4-3 and TRBJ2-1; 11 bases align to TRBD2. This CDR3 is built from 16 residues. With 1 base clipped from V and 10 bases from J, the junction kept 9 bases outside the gene matches. Per the germline V gene, CDR1 is LGHNA and CDR2 is YSLEER. The CDR3 protein is CASSQGTGLAVREQFF. As DNA, the CDR3 is TGCGCCAGCAGCCAAGGGACGGGACTAGCGGTTAGGGAGCAGTTCTTC.

V and J are TRBV5-1 and TRBJ2-3; D is possibly TRBD2 (6 bases). This CDR3 has 14 amino acids. Germline V lookup: CDR1 SGHRS, CDR2 YFSETQ. Trimming took 0 bases from V and 4 from J, leaving 9 bases between them. CDR3: CASSLGGDADTQYF. The CDR3, as DNA: TGCGCCAGCAGCTTGGGGGGGGACGCAGATACGCAGTATTTT.

The chain carries TRBV2 and TRBJ1-5; D call uncertain. CDR1 is SNHLY, CDR2 FYNNEI, per germline. Between the trimmed V and J ends, which lost 0 bases and 7 bases, there was a span of 13 bases. CDR3 length equals 15 residues. The CDR3 here is CASSEALRGLQPQHF. In DNA, the CDR3 is TGTGCCAGCAGTGAAGCGCTTCGGGGTCTCCAGCCCCAGCATTTT.

CDR3 residues: CASGTAGGHDEQFF. Written as DNA, the CDR3 is TGTGCCAGCGGAACAGCGGGGGGCCACGATGAGCAGTTCTTC. This chain connects TRBV6-8 to TRBJ2-1, with TRBD2 identical over 9 bases. V was clipped by 8 bases and J by 8 bases; unmatched bases: 10. The germline gives CDR1 MNHGY, CDR2 SAAAGT. The CDR3 is 14 residues long.